The 14 T cell receptor beta chains listed next were all sequenced from one sample in a study of identical twins. MiXCR, run by TCRdb on the 5' RACE reads, gives a single entry per CDR3 protein. The sample includes nearly 250,000 distinct CDR3 sequences, roughly 7% of them seen just once. These data are also associated with another study on yellow fever vaccine responses in identical twins.

The sequenced sample consisted of memory (CD45RO+) T cells sorted from blood. These receptors were obtained from a young woman in good health.

This clonotype was seen repeatedly, ten times or more. This chain uses TRBV5-1 with TRBJ2-1; D is undetermined. V shed 3 bases and J shed 6 bases, with 7 bases lying between them. The V gene's germline CDR1 is SGHRS and CDR2 YFSETQ. CDR3 length: 12 residues. DNA for the CDR3: TGCGCCAGCAGCTCCTCATTCAATGAGCAGTTCTTC. Protein sequence: CASSSSFNEQFF.

Many counts were recorded for this clonotype. The rearrangement links TRBV13 to TRBJ1-4, with D possibly matching TRBD1 (5 bases). The length of the CDR3 is 14 residues. The germline V gene has CDR1 PRHDT and CDR2 FYEKMQ (reference sequence). V lost 5 bases, J lost 3 bases, and 10 bases lay in between. The CDR3 region has the DNA TGTGCCAGCAGCCCCGGCAGGGCTAATGAAAAACTGTTTTTT. This sequence encodes CASSPGRANEKLFF.

This clonotype has a count of ten or more. The V call is TRBV7-9, the J call TRBJ2-1; a weak D match, TRBD2 (5 bases). In germline, CDR1 is SEHNR, CDR2 FQNEAQ (reference sequence). The CDR3 is 11 residues long. The ends were cut back, 5 bases at V and 12 bases at J, with 11 bases in the middle. CDR3 nucleotides: TGTGCCAGCAGCCATACCGGGATGCAGTTCTTC. Its translation: CASSHTGMQFF. Full variable domain (missing parts from reference TRBV7-9 and TRBJ2-1): DTGVSQNPRHKITKRGQNVTFRCDPISEHNRLYWYRQTLGQGPEFLTYFQNEAQLEKSRLLSDRFSAERPKGSFSTLEIQRTEQGDSAMYLCASSHTGMQFFGPGTRLTVL.

The chain is built from TRBV6-5 and TRBJ2-3, with 7 bases lining up with TRBD2. The CDR3 is 15 residues long. Germline V gene data show CDR1 as MNHEY and CDR2 as SVGAGI. The V gene end was trimmed by 0 bases and the J gene end by 2 bases; junction bases not matched to a gene: 2. CDR3 bases: TGTGCCAGCAGTTACTCGGGGGGGGTCACAGATACGCAGTATTTT. Protein product: CASSYSGGVTDTQYF.

This clonotype has a handful of counts. The chain couples TRBV20-1 to TRBJ2-5, with TRBD2 matching 8 bases. The trim removed 4 bases at V and 7 bases at J, leaving 5 bases unmatched. The CDR3 is made up of 12 amino acids. The germline V gene has CDR1 DFQATT and CDR2 SNEGSKA (reference sequence). The CDR3 bases are TGCAGTGCTACGGGACTAGTGGGGACCCAGTACTTC. Translated, it gives CSATGLVGTQYF.

The genes are TRBV7-9 and TRBJ2-1, with 13 bases lining up with TRBD2. Germline CDR1 SEHNR, CDR2 FQNEAQ (reference sequence). With 5 bases clipped from V and 3 bases from J, the junction kept 4 bases outside the gene matches. The CDR3 is 16 amino acids. CDR3 bases: TGTGCCAGCAGCACTAGCGGGAGGGCGGACTACAATGAGCAGTTCTTC. This sequence encodes CASSTSGRADYNEQFF.

This clonotype was observed a handful of times. The V gene is TRBV6-5, the J gene TRBJ2-2; D possibly uses TRBD1 or TRBD2 (5 bases each). V was shortened by 5 bases and J by 0 bases, with 16 bases between the two germline ends. The germline CDR1 and CDR2 sequences are MNHEY and SVGAGI. The CDR3 spans 17 residues. The CDR3 protein is CASSTPGRQTNTGELFF. The CDR3 DNA follows: TGTGCCAGCAGTACTCCGGGAAGACAGACGAACACCGGGGAGCTGTTTTTT.

V is TRBV20-1 and J is TRBJ2-2, with 16 nucleotides matching TRBD2. Germline V gene lookup returns CDR1 DFQATT and CDR2 SNEGSKA (reference sequence). The CDR3 has 16 residues. Germline trimming cut 5 bases from V and 1 base from J; bases unmatched to any gene: 1. CDR3: CSAGTSGRGNTGELFF. The CDR3 DNA reads as TGCAGTGCTGGGACTAGCGGGAGGGGGAACACCGGGGAGCTGTTTTTT.

This chain uses TRBV3-1 with TRBJ1-4; no definite D call. With 3 bases removed from V and 7 bases from J, the gap between germline ends came to 6 bases. This CDR3 region has 12 residues. Germline CDR1 LGHDT, CDR2 YNNKEL (reference sequence). The CDR3 sequence: CASSQYSEKLFF. Here the CDR3 DNA reads TGTGCCAGCAGCCAGTATAGTGAAAAACTGTTTTTT.

In this sample, this clonotype turned up many times. The chain carries TRBV15 and TRBJ2-1; no clear D gene. Germline CDR1 LNHNV, CDR2 YYDKDF (reference sequence). V lost 1 base to trimming and J lost 0 bases, with 7 bases between them. The CDR3 totals 15 residues. CDR3 amino acids: CATSRARDSYNEQFF. Here the CDR3 DNA reads TGTGCCACCAGCAGAGCGAGAGACTCCTACAATGAGCAGTTCTTC.

The V gene is TRBV5-1, the J gene TRBJ2-3; 8 bases are a match to TRBD2. V lost 4 bases, J lost 4 bases, and 8 bases stayed unmatched. This CDR3 spans 15 amino acids. Germline CDR1 is SGHRS and CDR2 is YFSETQ. CDR3 DNA: TGCGCCAGCAGCCCAACCGGGACTAGTCCAGATACGCAGTATTTT. Its protein product is CASSPTGTSPDTQYF.

This clonotype was counted at least ten times. The rearrangement links TRBV5-6 to TRBJ2-4, with D tentatively TRBD2 (5 bases). The V gene's germline CDR1 is SGHDT and CDR2 YYEEEE. There are 15 residues in the CDR3. Trimming shortened V by 4 bases and J by 1 base, and 12 bases separated the two germline ends. CDR3 sequence (DNA): TGTGCCAGCAGCCCGTATGGGAGTGCCAAAAACATTCAGTACTTC. This translates into CASSPYGSAKNIQYF.

The chain is built from TRBV4-1 and TRBJ2-7; 12 positions match TRBD2. This CDR3 contains 15 residues. CDR1 and CDR2 (germline): MGHRA, YSYEKL. With 2 bases clipped from V and 5 bases from J, the junction kept 4 bases outside the gene matches. CDR3 nucleotides: TGCGCCAGCAGCCAATTGACTAGCGGGAGAGACGAGCAGTACTTC. Residues: CASSQLTSGRDEQYF.

This clonotype was found a few times. The J gene is TRBJ2-2, the V gene TRBV11-3; no reliable D call. V lost 8 bases to trimming and J lost 1 base, with 8 bases between them. Germline assignment: CDR1 SGHNT and CDR2 YENEEA. This CDR3 comprises 13 residues. The DNA of the CDR3 is TGTGCCAGCGTCCCTAAGAACACCGGGGAGCTGTTTTTT. Translated, it gives CASVPKNTGELFF.